Below, one T cell receptor beta chain is given with its context. This CDR3 contains 17 residues. Trimming at V came to 0 bases and at J to 14 bases, leaving 16 bases not matched to a gene. Germline CDR1 and CDR2: MGHRA and YSYEKL. The entry originates in a study of blood T cell repertoires in COVID-19. Background on the study: T cells, B-cell-depleted T cells, or PBMCs provided the cDNA or gDNA that served as material.

Those who participated ranged in age from roughly 18 to 100 years and resided in about two dozen US areas. Cohort 3 donors were reported recovered after two negative PCRs, clearance, or symptom resolution. Clones were sequenced by immunoSEQ multiplex PCR, and TCRdb holds only the in-frame ones, with some missing. This sample has 160,000 or so clones, with 80% found just once. V gene TRBV4-1 combines with J gene TRBJ1-6, with TRBD1 identical over 7 bases. Sequenced input: PBMCs or T cells enriched from blood (not recorded which). The receptor was derived from a woman in her sixties or seventies who had recovered from COVID-19. Here the CDR3 reads CASSQDGTAGSYESLHF. DNA of the CDR3: TGCGCCAGCAGCCAAGATGGGACAGCAGGATCCTATGAGTCCCTCCACTTT.